One and the same sample provided the 16 T cell receptor beta chains below, sequenced in a study of monozygotic twins with inflammatory bowel disease. From its re-call of the 5' RACE reads, TCRdb lists each CDR3 protein once, without DNA. The sample has approximately 420,000 distinct CDR3 sequences. Sequencing was performed on blood. These receptors all stem from a human donor with ulcerative colitis or Crohn's disease, or a healthy co-twin of an affected twin (not recorded which).

This CDR3 reads CSATRGLAGPTGELFF. The chain links TRBV20-1 to TRBJ2-2; TCRdb picks TRBD2, but there is no DNA to check that call. Germline V CDR1 and CDR2: DFQATT, SNEGSKA (reference sequence). This CDR3 contains 16 residues.

The gene calls are TRBV6-5 and TRBJ2-7. Germline V gives CDR1 MNHEY, CDR2 SVGAGI. The CDR3 has 14 amino acids. The CDR3 protein is CASSYSSGSYEQYF.

This chain links TRBV12-3 or TRBV12-4 with TRBJ2-2; lacking DNA, the TRBD2 call made by TCRdb goes unchecked. The CDR3 has 16 amino acids. The chain's CDR3 is CASSQTSGGPNGELFF.

The J gene is TRBJ2-5, the V gene TRBV10-3; TCRdb's D call, TRBD1, is unchecked because there is no DNA. CDR3 length equals 15 residues. CDR1 and CDR2 (germline): ENHRY, SYGVKD. The CDR3: CATEQGGAGEETQYF.

The V and J genes are TRBV7-9 and TRBJ2-3. Germline assignment: CDR1 SEHNR and CDR2 FQNEAQ (reference sequence). This CDR3 spans 15 amino acids. This CDR3 reads CASSLGESATDTQYF.

The chain's CDR3 is CAISEFKDTQYF. The rearrangement joins TRBV10-3 to TRBJ2-3. This CDR3 has 12 amino acids. CDR1 is ENHRY, CDR2 SYGVKD, per germline.

The chain uses TRBV5-4 and TRBJ2-5; TCRdb reports TRBD1, a call that lacks DNA to check it against. The CDR3 has 15 amino acids. Germline CDR1 is SGHNT and CDR2 is YYREEE (reference sequence). The CDR3 loop reads CASSSDRGQGETQYF.

The chain combines TRBV3-1 with TRBJ2-3; the TRBD2 assignment by TCRdb is unverifiable without DNA. Germline lookup yields CDR1 LGHDT and CDR2 YNNKEL (reference sequence). The CDR3 runs to 16 residues. The chain's CDR3 is CASSQFLAGDTDTQYF.

The rearrangement uses TRBV20-1 and TRBJ1-2; as DNA is missing, the TRBD1 call by TCRdb cannot be tested. Germline V gives CDR1 DFQATT, CDR2 SNEGSKA (reference sequence). There are 15 residues in the CDR3. The CDR3 here is CSAPEQGAFSYGYTF.

V is TRBV12-3 or TRBV12-4 and J is TRBJ1-2; there is no DNA to check the TCRdb D call of TRBD1. The CDR3 sequence is 15 residues long. This chain's CDR3 is CASKRLGQGNYGYTF.

The V call is TRBV6-5, the J call TRBJ1-1; TCRdb indicates TRBD1, and absent DNA this call remains unverified. Germline lookup yields CDR1 MNHEY and CDR2 SVGAGI. The CDR3 is made up of 17 amino acids. The CDR3 sequence is CASSYSLGTVLNTEAFF.

V gene TRBV3-1 combines with J gene TRBJ1-4; lacking DNA, the TRBD1 call made by TCRdb goes unchecked. The CDR3 has 12 residues. Germline V CDR1 and CDR2: LGHDT, YNNKEL (reference sequence). CDR3 sequence reads: CASRAGEEKLFF.

The chain has TRBV18 and TRBJ1-5; TCRdb's assignment of TRBD1 cannot be checked, as there is no DNA. CDR1 is KGHSH and CDR2 is LQKENI in the germline V gene. CDR3 length: 15 residues. CDR3 region: CASSPGTGINQPQHF. Together with reference TRBV18 and TRBJ1-5, the CDR3 gives the full variable domain: NAGVMQNPRHLVRRRGQEARLRCSPMKGHSHVYWYRQLPEEGLKFMVYLQKENIIDESGMPKERFSAEFPKEGPSILRIQQVVRGDSAAYFCASSPGTGINQPQHFGDGTRLSIL.

The chain carries TRBV24-1 and TRBJ1-3. The CDR3 length is 13 residues. Looked up from germline, CDR1 is KGHDR and CDR2 is SFDVKD. Here the CDR3 reads CATSEEGGNTIYF.

The V gene is TRBV2, the J gene TRBJ2-6. This CDR3 is 15 amino acids long. The germline gives CDR1 SNHLY, CDR2 FYNNEI. The CDR3 here is CASRAQGPGANVLTF.

V is TRBV7-8 and J is TRBJ2-2; TCRdb calls TRBD1, which cannot be checked without DNA. The CDR3 contains 16 residues. Germline CDR1 and CDR2: SGHVS and FQNEAQ. CDR3 sequence reads: CASSTDRWFRTGELFF.